This T cell receptor beta chain was recovered during a study of control samples from healthy donors and cancer patients. This table comes from immunoSEQ multiplex PCR, and its TCRdb copy is limited to in-frame clones, with some not included. The table shows 110,000 to 150,000 clones, with about nine tenths occurring only once. The source of this sequence is a woman aged 30 to 39 in good health. The sequenced sample was blood.

The CDR3 DNA reads TGTGCCAGCAGCTTTCCCAGGAACACTGAAGCTTTCTTT. Amino acid sequence: CASSFPRNTEAFF. This chain links TRBV5-5 with TRBJ1-1; the D is unclear. Germline CDR1 SGHKS, CDR2 YYEKEE (reference sequence). With 2 bases removed from V and 1 base from J, the gap between germline ends came to 6 bases. The CDR3 length is 13 residues. The whole variable domain, filled in from reference TRBV5-5 and TRBJ1-1, reads DAGVTQSPTHLIKTRGQQVTLRCSPISGHKSVSWYQQVLGQGPQFIFQYYEKEERGRGNFPDRFSARQFPNYSSELNVNALLLGDSALYLCASSFPRNTEAFFGQGTRLTVV.